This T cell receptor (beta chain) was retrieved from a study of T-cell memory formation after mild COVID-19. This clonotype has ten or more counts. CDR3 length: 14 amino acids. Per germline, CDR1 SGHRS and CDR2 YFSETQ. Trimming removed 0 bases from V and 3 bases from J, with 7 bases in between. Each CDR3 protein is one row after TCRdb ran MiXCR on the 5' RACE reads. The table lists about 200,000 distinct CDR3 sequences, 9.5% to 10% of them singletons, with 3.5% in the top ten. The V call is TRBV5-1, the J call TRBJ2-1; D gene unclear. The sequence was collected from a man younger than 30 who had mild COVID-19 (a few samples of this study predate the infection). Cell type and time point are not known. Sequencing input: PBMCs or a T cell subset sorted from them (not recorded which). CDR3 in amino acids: CASSLERLYNEQFF. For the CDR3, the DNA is TGCGCCAGCAGCTTGGAACGCCTCTACAATGAGCAGTTCTTC.